This T cell receptor (beta chain) was sequenced during a study of control samples from healthy donors and cancer patients. Sequencing used immunoSEQ multiplex PCR; TCRdb keeps in-frame clones, though not all of them. Here the sample spans 400,000 to 500,000 clones, 80% to 95% being singletons. Per germline, CDR1 SGHDT and CDR2 YYEEEE. The CDR3 is 12 residues long. Trimming pared 0 bases from V and 12 bases from J, leaving 10 bases between. The chain recombines TRBV5-6 with TRBJ2-4, with no clear D. Sequenced material: PBMCs. The receptor was isolated from a middle-aged man with head and neck cancer. CDR3 protein: CASSLGPHPQYF. Here the CDR3 DNA reads TGTGCCAGCAGCTTGGGTCCTCACCCTCAGTACTTC.